This T cell receptor beta chain was captured in a study of blood T cell repertoires in COVID-19. CDR3 length: 13 residues. Germline values: CDR1 LGHDT, CDR2 YNNKEL (reference sequence). V lost 3 bases and J 11 bases, leaving 16 bases between the germline ends. Clones were sequenced by immunoSEQ multiplex PCR, and TCRdb holds only the in-frame ones, with some missing. The sample has approximately 220,000 clones, more than 75% seen once. The gene calls are TRBV3-1 (or the pseudogene TRBV3-2) and TRBJ1-1, with D tentatively TRBD1 (5 bases). Material: PBMCs or T cells enriched from blood (not recorded which). The source is a woman aged 35 to 49 with acute COVID-19. CDR3 in amino acids: CASSHPAGRNAFF. CDR3 in DNA: TGTGCCAGCAGCCACCCCGCAGGGCGTAACGCTTTCTTT.